Sequencing of this TCR beta chain was carried out in a study of T cell repertoires in cytomegalovirus infection. Overall study: Public TCR beta signatures provided an indication of both CMV infection and a matching HLA type. General study findings and limits: Ex vivo, HLA-C-restricted CMV-specific TCR beta clonotypes prevailed over the rest of the response. Using cumulative public TCR beta family frequency, the authors identified those who carried CMV together with the relevant HLA.

Note on this clonotype: Antigen unknown.

TCRdb redid the calling of the reads with MiXCR, one entry per CDR3 protein. The sample shows some 800,000 distinct CDR3 sequences, around a third of them seen only once. V was cut by 5 bases and J by 5 bases, with 12 bases left in between. The CDR3 totals 14 residues. Material: cultured CD8+ T cells from PBMCs, obtained from culture after CMV antigen stimulation. The chain uses TRBV12-3 or TRBV12-4 and TRBJ2-2; possibly TRBD1 or TRBD2 for D (5 bases each). The receptor was isolated from a human donor in good health (CMV status not recorded). Some clones in this sample may be carry-over from other donors' samples. CDR3 residues: CASSGDQMTGELFF. For the CDR3, the DNA is TGTGCCAGCAGTGGGGACCAGATGACCGGGGAGCTGTTTTTT.